This passage covers 17 T cell receptor beta chains from one sample sequenced in a study of beta chain features in type 1 diabetes. All of the isolated RNA was reverse transcribed, so expressed TCRB transcripts were sequenced. TCRdb's copy holds only in-frame clones and misses some; the assay was immunoSEQ multiplex PCR. The sample has over 350,000 clones, less than 15% seen once; the top ten hold roughly 0.017%. Material for sequencing was naive CD4+ T cells from blood. The receptor set was obtained from a woman between 18 and 30 years old in good health.

This clone showed up just a few times. The chain carries TRBV7-2 and TRBJ2-7, with a possible D match to TRBD1 (6 bases). Germline assignment: CDR1 SGHTA and CDR2 FQGNSA. This CDR3 contains 15 residues. The V end was cut by 2 bases, the J end by 2 bases, with 13 bases between. Here the CDR3 DNA reads TGTGCCAGCAGCTTACGGGCAGGGGAAGCCTACGAGCAGTACTTC. It yields the protein CASSLRAGEAYEQYF. The complete variable domain, with remaining parts taken from reference TRBV7-2 and TRBJ2-7, reads GAGVSQSPSNKVTEKGKDVELRCDPISGHTALYWYRQSLGQGLEFLIYFQGNSAPDKSGLPSDRFSAERTGGSVSTLTIQRTQQEDSAVYLCASSLRAGEAYEQYFGPGTRLTVT.

The chain links TRBV20-1 to TRBJ1-1; D is uncertain. This CDR3 is 11 amino acids long. The V end lost 5 bases, the J end lost 8 bases, and 12 bases lay between the germline ends. Per the germline V gene, CDR1 is DFQATT and CDR2 is SNEGSKA (reference sequence). CDR3 nucleotide sequence: TGCAGTGCTTTTGGCAAGAAAGAAGCTTTCTTT. Protein product: CSAFGKKEAFF.

The rearrangement uses TRBV5-1 and TRBJ1-4; D unresolved. The CDR3 is 15 residues long. Germline values: CDR1 SGHRS, CDR2 YFSETQ. V dropped 0 bases and J dropped 5 bases, with 11 bases sitting between them. The DNA for the CDR3 is TGCGCCAGCAGCTTGGTTGGGCAAAGGAATGAAAAACTGTTTTTT. Encoded protein: CASSLVGQRNEKLFF.

This clone was seen a few times. Distinct nucleotide sequences in the sample also encode this CDR3. The chain carries TRBV5-1 and TRBJ2-1; the D gene is possibly TRBD1 (5 bases). The CDR3 consists of 15 residues. In germline, CDR1 is SGHRS, CDR2 YFSETQ. The V gene lost 0 bases and the J gene lost 0 bases, with 7 bases spanning the gap. The CDR3 loop reads CASSLGQSSYNEQFF. The DNA for the CDR3 is TGCGCCAGCAGCTTGGGACAGAGCTCCTACAATGAGCAGTTCTTC.

The table lists this clone with a few counts. This sequence joins TRBV15 and TRBJ1-5; TRBD1 aligns across 7 bases. The ends lost 0 bases at V and 9 bases at J; junction bases unmatched: 8. Germline V CDR1 and CDR2: LNHNV, YYDKDF (reference sequence). The CDR3 loop spans 15 amino acids. The chain's CDR3 is CATSRDGQDTRPQHF. The CDR3 region has the DNA TGTGCCACCAGCAGAGACGGACAGGACACCCGGCCCCAGCATTTT.

The V gene is TRBV29-1, the J gene TRBJ1-1; D remains unclear. CDR3 length: 13 residues. The germline CDR1 and CDR2 sequences are SQVTM and ANQGSEA. Trimming removed 3 bases at V and 0 bases at J, with 8 bases between. The chain's CDR3 is CSVERNLNTEAFF. The DNA for the CDR3 is TGCAGCGTTGAGCGGAACTTGAACACTGAAGCTTTCTTT. The complete variable domain, with remaining parts taken from reference TRBV29-1 and TRBJ1-1, reads SAVISQKPSRDICQRGTSLTIQCQVDSQVTMMFWYRQQPGQSLTLIATANQGSEATYESGFVIDKFPISRPNLTFSTLTVSNMSPEDSSIYLCSVERNLNTEAFFGQGTRLTVV.

DNA of the CDR3: TGTGCCAGCACCTCCAGGGACGAGCAGTACTTC. It is translated as CASTSRDEQYF. The genes are TRBV28 and TRBJ2-7, with a weak D call TRBD1 (5 bases). Germline CDR1 is MDHEN and CDR2 is SYDVKM. The ends were cut back, 7 bases at V and 5 bases at J, with 9 bases in the middle. The CDR3 covers 11 residues.

This clone was observed a few times. This chain uses TRBV15 with TRBJ2-5; 10 nucleotides line up with TRBD2. The junction had 6 bases not matched to a gene; V was cut back by 1 base and J by 7 bases. The CDR3 extends over 15 amino acids. Germline CDR1 is LNHNV and CDR2 is YYDKDF (reference sequence). Here the CDR3 reads CATSRGTSGWGTQYF. CDR3 nucleotide sequence: TGTGCCACCAGCAGAGGGACTAGCGGATGGGGGACCCAGTACTTC. The full variable domain, its missing parts supplied by reference TRBV15 and TRBJ2-5, is DAMVIQNPRYQVTQFGKPVTLSCSQTLNHNVMYWYQQKSSQAPKLLFHYYDKDFNNEADTPDNFQSRRPNTSFCFLDIRSPGLGDTAMYLCATSRGTSGWGTQYFGPGTRLLVL.

In this sample, this clone turned up a few times. The chain links TRBV27 to TRBJ2-5; 8 bases line up with TRBD1. This CDR3 spans 15 amino acids. Germline lookup yields CDR1 MNHEY and CDR2 SMNVEV (reference sequence). V lost 4 bases and J lost 5; bases outside the gene matches: 9. The CDR3 sequence is CASSSPTGAMETQYF. The CDR3 coding sequence is TGTGCCAGCAGTTCCCCGACAGGGGCTATGGAGACCCAGTACTTC.

This clone was observed a handful of times. The J gene is TRBJ2-3, the V gene TRBV9; 7 nucleotides agree with TRBD2. The CDR3 is 19 residues long. V gave up 4 bases and J gave up 4 bases; unmatched junction bases: 21. Germline V gene lookup returns CDR1 SGDLS and CDR2 YYNGEE. CDR3 loop: CASSHKGLGGSNFPDTQYF. In DNA, the CDR3 is TGTGCCAGCAGCCATAAGGGTCTCGGCGGGAGTAATTTCCCAGATACGCAGTATTTT.

V is TRBV9 and J is TRBJ2-5; 8 bases line up with TRBD1. With V trimmed by 4 bases and J by 5 bases, 22 bases remained unmatched. Germline V gene sequence: CDR1 SGDLS, CDR2 YYNGEE. This CDR3 has 19 residues. The CDR3 DNA sequence: TGTGCCAGCAGCTCCGGATTCGGACAGGGAGCGTTTCGTGGGGAGACCCAGTACTTC. Its protein product is CASSSGFGQGAFRGETQYF.

The chain is built from TRBV9 and TRBJ2-1, with TRBD2 as a possible D gene (5 bases). This CDR3 has 14 residues. V was pared by 0 bases and J by 5 bases, with 9 bases between. CDR1 and CDR2 from the germline V gene are SGDLS and YYNGEE. The CDR3 region is CASSVAGINNEQFF. Here the CDR3 DNA reads TGTGCCAGCAGCGTAGCGGGGATAAACAATGAGCAGTTCTTC.

The genes are TRBV23-1 and TRBJ1-2; the D gene is possibly TRBD1 (6 bases). TRBV23-1 is sorted into the ORF group, with uncertain function. The V end lost 8 bases, the J end lost 7 bases, and 17 bases lay between the germline ends. CDR3 size: 13 residues. CDR3 DNA sequence: TGCGCCAGCTTGACGGCCAGGGGATGTGGCTACACCTTC. Encoded protein: CASLTARGCGYTF.

This clone has a handful of counts. Other nucleotide sequences in the sample specify the same CDR3. The chain joins TRBV5-1 to TRBJ2-3; D is unclear. Germline values: CDR1 SGHRS, CDR2 YFSETQ. The CDR3 has 13 residues. Trimming stripped 0 bases from V and 1 base from J, with 3 bases between. CDR3 in amino acids: CASSLGGTDTQYF. CDR3 coding DNA: TGCGCCAGCAGCTTGGGCGGCACAGATACGCAGTATTTT. The full variable domain, in which reference TRBV5-1 and TRBJ2-3 provide the parts outside the CDR3, is KAGVTQTPRYLIKTRGQQVTLSCSPISGHRSVSWYQQTPGQGLQFLFEYFSETQRNKGNFPGRFSGRQFSNSRSEMNVSTLELGDSALYLCASSLGGTDTQYFGPGTRLTVL.

The chain links TRBV18 to TRBJ1-1; 7 bases fit TRBD1. From germline, CDR1 is KGHSH and CDR2 LQKENI. Trimming took 0 bases from V and 1 from J; bases not matched to a gene: 8. This CDR3 comprises 17 residues. CDR3 amino acids: CASSPPGWDRTNTEAFF. As DNA, the CDR3 is TGTGCCAGCTCACCACCGGGTTGGGACAGAACGAACACTGAAGCTTTCTTT.

There are a few counts of this clone. This sequence joins TRBV9 and TRBJ2-3, with TRBD1 as a possible D gene (6 bases). This CDR3 is 16 amino acids long. Germline CDR1 and CDR2: SGDLS and YYNGEE. Trimming took off 2 bases at V and 0 bases at J, with 13 bases between the two ends. CDR3 amino acids: CASSVDRPRSTDTQYF. The CDR3 DNA is TGTGCCAGCAGCGTGGACAGACCAAGGAGCACAGATACGCAGTATTTT.

This clone has a handful of counts. V is TRBV2 and J is TRBJ2-7, with 10 nucleotides matching TRBD1. V lost 8 bases, J lost 6 bases, and 7 bases stayed unmatched. Germline V gene lookup returns CDR1 SNHLY and CDR2 FYNNEI. The CDR3 is made up of 13 amino acids. The CDR3 coding sequence is TGTGCCAGCGCGGGACAGGGGATTTCCGAGCAGTACTTC. Translating it yields CASAGQGISEQYF.